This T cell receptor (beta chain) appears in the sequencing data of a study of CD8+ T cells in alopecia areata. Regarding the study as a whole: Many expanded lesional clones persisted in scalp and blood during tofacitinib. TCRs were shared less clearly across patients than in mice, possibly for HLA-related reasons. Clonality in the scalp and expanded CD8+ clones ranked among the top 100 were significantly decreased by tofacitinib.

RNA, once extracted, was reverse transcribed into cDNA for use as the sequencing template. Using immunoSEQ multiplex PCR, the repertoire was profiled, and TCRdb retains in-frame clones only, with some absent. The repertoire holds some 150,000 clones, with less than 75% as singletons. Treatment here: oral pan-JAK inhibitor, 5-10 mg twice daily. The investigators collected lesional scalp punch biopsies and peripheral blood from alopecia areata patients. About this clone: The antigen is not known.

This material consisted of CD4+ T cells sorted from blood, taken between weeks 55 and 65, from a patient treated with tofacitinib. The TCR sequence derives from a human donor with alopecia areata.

The CDR3 sequence is CASGPTGVNEKLFF. DNA of the CDR3: TGTGCTAGTGGTCCCACGGGAGTTAATGAAAAACTGTTTTTT. The V call is TRBV12-5, the J call TRBJ1-4; D is unresolved. This CDR3 is built from 14 residues. V was pared by 5 bases and J by 4 bases, with 11 bases between. Per the germline V gene, CDR1 is LGHNT and CDR2 is FRNRAP.